A single sample gave rise to the 25 T cell receptor beta chains below, sequenced in a study of cytomegalovirus exposure and HLA in healthy donors. In the PCR, 60 Vbeta and 13 Jbeta primers were used. Clones were read by immunoSEQ multiplex PCR, and TCRdb kept only the in-frame ones, dropping some. The sample holds about 67,000 clones. Sequencing input: PBMCs. These receptors originate from a man aged 25-45 years in good health and CMV-seropositive.

As regards this clone: Other DNA variants within this sample encode the same CDR3. The CDR3 sequence: CASSSDRGRLEFYGYTF. The DNA for the CDR3 is TGTGCCAGCAGCTCCGACAGGGGGCGCCTGGAGTTCTATGGCTACACCTTC. The chain recombines TRBV7-9 with TRBJ1-2, with 10 nucleotides matching TRBD1. Germline assignment: CDR1 SEHNR and CDR2 FQNEAQ (reference sequence). The CDR3 is 17 amino acids. The V segment lost 4 bases and the J segment 4 bases; nucleotides outside the gene matches: 12.

The gene calls are TRBV4-1 and TRBJ1-3; 9 bases fit TRBD1. Germline V gene sequence: CDR1 MGHRA, CDR2 YSYEKL. The CDR3 extends over 18 amino acids. Trimming removed 4 bases from V and 1 base from J; junction bases left unmatched: 11. The CDR3 sequence: CASSPNGDRVSSGNTIYF. CDR3 DNA sequence: TGCGCCAGCAGCCCTAACGGGGACAGGGTTTCATCTGGAAACACCATATATTTT.

The chain employs TRBV7-9 and TRBJ1-6, with D perhaps matching TRBD1 (6 bases). Germline V CDR1 and CDR2: SEHNR, FQNEAQ (reference sequence). V lost 5 bases and J 4 bases, leaving 9 bases between the germline ends. The CDR3 is 14 amino acids. CDR3: CASSPGQYNSPLHF. The CDR3 DNA reads TGTGCCAGCAGCCCTGGACAGTATAATTCACCCCTCCACTTT.

The chain is built from TRBV10-3 and TRBJ1-6; 7 bases line up with TRBD1. Germline CDR1 and CDR2: ENHRY and SYGVKD. V shed 2 bases, J shed 7 bases, and the junction held 8 bases outside the gene matches. The CDR3 is made up of 16 amino acids. The DNA of the CDR3 is TGTGCCATCAGTGAGATAGATTTCAGGGGGAATTCACCCCTCCACTTT. It specifies CAISEIDFRGNSPLHF.

The genes are TRBV7-9 and TRBJ2-5; no clear D. The CDR3 has 13 residues. CDR1 and CDR2 (germline): SEHNR, FQNEAQ (reference sequence). V dropped 4 bases and J dropped 5 bases, with 11 bases sitting between them. This chain's CDR3 is CASSSKSVETQYF. The DNA of the CDR3 is TGTGCCAGCAGCTCAAAGTCGGTGGAGACCCAGTACTTC.

The chain couples TRBV30 to TRBJ2-5, with D maybe TRBD2 (6 bases). The J call may not be correct, given that the DNA end is closer to TRBJ2-7. The CDR3 has 14 residues. From germline, CDR1 is GTSNPN and CDR2 SVGIG (reference sequence). Here the CDR3 reads CAWTGDSHPYEQYF. CDR3 sequence (DNA): TGTGCCTGGACCGGGGACTCCCACCCCTACGAGCAGTACTTC.

The chain links TRBV19 to TRBJ2-1, with 8 bases matching TRBD1. J was trimmed by 6 bases and V by 2 bases; bases with no gene match: 3. This CDR3 spans 14 amino acids. Germline values: CDR1 LNHDA, CDR2 SQIVND (reference sequence). The CDR3 DNA reads as TGTGCCAGTAGTATAAACAGGGGGACCAATGAGCAGTTCTTC. This sequence encodes CASSINRGTNEQFF.

Points on this clone: In the same sample, other DNA sequences code for this CDR3. The chain couples TRBV7-8 to TRBJ1-5, with D unclear. The germline V and J ends were trimmed by 1 base and 0 bases, with 10 bases remaining between them. Per germline, CDR1 SGHVS and CDR2 FQNEAQ. The CDR3 consists of 16 residues. The DNA of the CDR3 is TGTGCCAGCAGCTTAGGAGGCGGCAATAGCAATCAGCCCCAGCATTTT. The encoded protein is CASSLGGGNSNQPQHF.

This chain joins TRBV5-6 and TRBJ2-7; the match to TRBD2 covers 7 bases. The CDR3 runs 14 residues. V lost 2 bases to trimming and J lost 4 bases; unmatched junction nucleotides: 6. The germline CDR1 and CDR2 sequences are SGHDT and YYEEEE. CDR3 residues: CASSFGAGEYEQYF. The CDR3 DNA reads as TGTGCCAGCAGCTTCGGTGCGGGGGAATACGAGCAGTACTTC.

The chain combines TRBV9 with TRBJ2-2; D not resolved. Trimming removed 0 bases at V and 0 bases at J, with 9 bases between. Germline V gene lookup returns CDR1 SGDLS and CDR2 YYNGEE. The CDR3 consists of 16 residues. For the CDR3, the DNA is TGTGCCAGCAGCGTAGGGGCAGCCGCGAACACCGGGGAGCTGTTTTTT. Its protein product is CASSVGAAANTGELFF.

The rearrangement links TRBV18 to TRBJ2-7; D is ambiguous. Germline lookup yields CDR1 KGHSH and CDR2 LQKENI. The CDR3 is 13 amino acids. V was cut by 5 bases and J by 2 bases, with 10 bases left in between. CDR3: CASSGGTTYEQYF. The CDR3 DNA follows: TGTGCCAGCTCAGGCGGTACCACCTACGAGCAGTACTTC.

This rearrangement joins TRBV9 to TRBJ1-1; no clear D. The V gene lost 0 bases and the J gene lost 4 bases, with 13 bases spanning the gap. This CDR3 has 15 residues. Germline V gene sequence: CDR1 SGDLS, CDR2 YYNGEE. The CDR3 sequence: CASSVGLLAGTEAFF. CDR3 DNA: TGTGCCAGCAGCGTAGGCCTCCTCGCCGGCACTGAAGCTTTCTTT. Based on the CDR3 plus reference TRBV9 and TRBJ1-1, the full variable domain is DSGVTQTPKHLITATGQRVTLRCSPRSGDLSVYWYQQSLDQGLQFLIQYYNGEERAKGNILERFSAQQFPDLHSELNLSSLELGDSALYFCASSVGLLAGTEAFFGQGTRLTVV.

This chain joins TRBV19 and TRBJ2-5, with 7 bases identical to TRBD2. The CDR3 loop spans 18 amino acids. Germline lookup yields CDR1 LNHDA and CDR2 SQIVND (reference sequence). J gave up 4 bases and V 5 bases, and 19 bases lay outside the gene matches. The CDR3 sequence: CASSPGGAGTRGRETQYF. The CDR3 DNA sequence: TGTGCCAGTAGTCCGGGGGGAGCGGGAACACGGGGACGAGAGACCCAGTACTTC.

V usage is TRBV4-1 and J usage is TRBJ2-7, with a possible D match to TRBD1 (5 bases). Trimming removed 3 bases at V and 1 base at J, with 10 bases between. CDR3 size: 14 residues. Germline V gene data show CDR1 as MGHRA and CDR2 as YSYEKL. CDR3 DNA: TGCGCCAGCAGCCACTGGGGCGGTTCCTACGAGCAGTACTTC. As protein: CASSHWGGSYEQYF.

The CDR3 nucleotides are TGTGCCAGCAGGTACAGCAATTCAAACTATGGCTACACCTTC. This gives the protein CASRYSNSNYGYTF. The chain joins TRBV6-5 to TRBJ1-2; no clear D. The CDR3 has 14 residues. Germline V gene data show CDR1 as MNHEY and CDR2 as SVGAGI. Trimming took 6 bases from V and 2 from J, leaving 13 bases between them.

Comments on this clone: A junction boundary mismatches the germline segment, possibly from a read error. V gene TRBV5-1 combines with J gene TRBJ2-3, with D possibly being TRBD2 (7 bases). The CDR3 totals 13 residues. In germline, CDR1 is SGHRS, CDR2 YFSETQ. The DNA of the CDR3 is TGCGCCAGCAGCCCCGGGGAGGGGGATAAGCAGTATTTT. This encodes CASSPGEGDKQYF.

CDR3 protein: CASSFWARDGLASNYEQYF. CDR3 nucleotides: TGTGCCAGCAGCTTTTGGGCCAGGGATGGACTAGCTTCGAACTACGAGCAGTACTTC. The chain carries TRBV7-2 and TRBJ2-7; 8 positions match TRBD2. J lost 3 bases, V lost 3 bases, and 19 bases had no gene match. Germline CDR1 SGHTA, CDR2 FQGNSA. The CDR3 totals 19 residues.

The J gene is TRBJ2-1, the V gene TRBV4-1; 8 bases agree with TRBD2. V was clipped by 2 bases and J by 2 bases; unmatched bases: 8. Germline lookup yields CDR1 MGHRA and CDR2 YSYEKL. The CDR3 has 17 residues. This CDR3 reads CASSQTSGSFPYNEQFF. The CDR3 nucleotides read TGCGCCAGCAGCCAAACAAGCGGGAGTTTCCCCTACAATGAGCAGTTCTTC.

Regarding this clone: A junction end diverges from the germline sequence, so it may reflect a read error. The chain combines TRBV6-5 with TRBJ2-1; D may be TRBD2 (6 bases). Germline V gene sequence: CDR1 MNHEY, CDR2 SVGAGI. The CDR3 covers 15 residues. In DNA, the CDR3 is TGTGCCAGCAGTTATGGGGGGAGCTCCGACAATGAGCAGTTCTTC. Encoded protein: CASSYGGSSDNEQFF.

The rearrangement links TRBV4-1 to TRBJ2-7, with a possible D match to TRBD1 (6 bases). Trimming took off 0 bases at V and 4 bases at J, with 13 bases between the two ends. Germline V gene sequence: CDR1 MGHRA, CDR2 YSYEKL. This CDR3 contains 15 residues. The CDR3: CASSQDSRTAYEQYF. In DNA form, the CDR3 reads TGCGCCAGCAGCCAAGATAGTAGGACAGCGTACGAGCAGTACTTC.

The chain employs TRBV30 and TRBJ1-2; TRBD1 matches at 8 bases. Germline V gene lookup returns CDR1 GTSNPN and CDR2 SVGIG (reference sequence). CDR3 size: 15 residues. Trimming removed 3 bases from V and 0 bases from J; junction bases left unmatched: 6. The chain's CDR3 is CAWRTGDRSNYGYTF. CDR3 bases: TGTGCCTGGAGGACAGGGGATAGGTCTAACTATGGCTACACCTTC.

This chain links TRBV6-4 with TRBJ2-1, with 11 bases lining up with TRBD2. Unmatched junction bases numbered 1, after V lost 5 bases and J lost 1 base. There are 15 residues in the CDR3. Per the germline V gene, CDR1 is MRHNA and CDR2 is SNTAGT. CDR3 DNA: TGTGCCAGCAGTCCTAGCGGGGGGTCCTACAATGAGCAGTTCTTC. Residues: CASSPSGGSYNEQFF.

This chain joins TRBV5-1 and TRBJ1-1; no clear D. The V end was cut by 0 bases, the J end by 11 bases, with 14 bases between. The CDR3 consists of 13 residues. Germline loops: CDR1 SGHRS, CDR2 YFSETQ. CDR3 loop: CASSLDDPSGAFF. As DNA, the CDR3 is TGCGCCAGCAGCTTGGACGACCCCTCGGGGGCTTTCTTT. Combining the CDR3 with reference TRBV5-1 and TRBJ1-1 gives the whole variable domain KAGVTQTPRYLIKTRGQQVTLSCSPISGHRSVSWYQQTPGQGLQFLFEYFSETQRNKGNFPGRFSGRQFSNSRSEMNVSTLELGDSALYLCASSLDDPSGAFFGQGTRLTVV.

This sequence joins TRBV6-5 and TRBJ2-1, with D maybe TRBD2 (6 bases). The CDR3 is 15 amino acids. Germline V gives CDR1 MNHEY, CDR2 SVGAGI. Trimming took off 6 bases at V and 1 base at J, with 13 bases between the two ends. For the CDR3, the DNA is TGTGCCAGCAGCCTAAAGACTAGATCCTACAATGAGCAGTTCTTC. This codes for CASSLKTRSYNEQFF.

The CDR3, as DNA: TGTGCCAGCAGCGTAGGGGTCGGGAACTCTGGAAACACCATATATTTT. Translating it yields CASSVGVGNSGNTIYF. This rearrangement joins TRBV9 to TRBJ1-3; D unclear. Between the trimmed V and J ends, which lost 0 bases and 0 bases, there was a span of 10 bases. This CDR3 region has 16 residues. Germline V gene data show CDR1 as SGDLS and CDR2 as YYNGEE.